This T cell receptor beta chain was recorded in a study of blood T cell repertoires in COVID-19. Study in general: The United States, Italy and Spain supplied acute and convalescent COVID-19 samples. PBMCs, B-cell-depleted T cells, or T cells were the source of the cDNA or gDNA that made up the material.

The data were produced by immunoSEQ multiplex PCR, yet TCRdb's version contains in-frame clones alone and is incomplete. Among about 230,000 clones listed, 65% to 90% were seen once. Seattle's enrolled individuals joined amid active infection and were then monitored longitudinally. This CDR3 comprises 14 residues. Germline V gene lookup returns CDR1 MNHEY and CDR2 SVGAGI. V lost 6 bases and J lost 1, with 12 bases in between. The chain recombines TRBV6-5 with TRBJ1-1; D uncertain. Sequenced: peripheral blood. The TCR was taken from a man aged 50 to 59 with COVID-19, enrolled during active disease. Written as DNA, the CDR3 is TGTGCCAGCAGGGGTCGTAGGAGGAACACTGAAGCTTTCTTT. As protein: CASRGRRRNTEAFF.